These T cell receptor beta chains were read from a single sample in a study of shared clonotypes between healthy human individuals. TCRdb's copy holds only in-frame clones and misses some; the assay was immunoSEQ multiplex PCR. This table holds about 670,000 clones, approximately 79% found once. The sample consisted of memory CD4+ T cells sorted from blood. These receptor sequences come from a woman aged 25 to 39 in good health. CDR3s include the opening cysteine and the closing phenylalanine or tryptophan. The order of the fields is V gene, D gene, J gene, clone size, CDR3 DNA, CDR3 protein. A D gene is named only where the DNA matches it firmly. Clone size is given for some rows only: seen once, a few or many times, or a class if the clone is expanded.

TRBV27	.	TRBJ2-3	.	TGTGCCAGCAGTTTGGGCGGTAGTTGGACAGATACGCAGTATTTT	CASSLGGSWTDTQYF
TRBV28	.	TRBJ1-2	.	TGTGCCAGCAGGGGGGAGGGGCGGGACTATGGCTACACCTTC	CASRGEGRDYGYTF
TRBV6-5	TRBD1	TRBJ1-5	once	TGTGCCAGCAGCGCTCGGACAGGGAATCAGCCCCAGCATTTT	CASSARTGNQPQHF
TRBV5-1	TRBD1	TRBJ1-1	.	TGCGCCAGCAGCCTCGACAGGGCGTGGGGGACTGAAGCTTTCTTT	CASSLDRAWGTEAFF
TRBV6-1	.	TRBJ1-5	once	TGTGCCAGCACCTCGGGGGGGAACGGCAATCAGCCCCAGCATTTT	CASTSGGNGNQPQHF
TRBV6-5	TRBD1	TRBJ1-4	.	TGTGCCAGCACCCTAAAGGGGGCAGGGGTTGGGAAACTGTTTTTT	CASTLKGAGVGKLFF
TRBV18	.	TRBJ2-1	.	TGTGCCAGCTCACCACCCGGGAGTACAAATGAGCAGTTCTTC	CASSPPGSTNEQFF
TRBV27	TRBD1	TRBJ2-4	.	TGTGCCCTCACCGTGGTGAGCTCAGGGGGCAAAAACATTCAGTACTTC	CALTVVSSGGKNIQYF
TRBV19	TRBD1	TRBJ2-7	many	TGTGCCAGTAGTGGGACAGGGTCCTACGAGCAGTACTTC	CASSGTGSYEQYF
TRBV6-5	.	TRBJ1-1	.	TGTGCCAGCCAACAAAGGGGGATCAGACCTGAAGCTTTCTTT	CASQQRGIRPEAFF
TRBV4-1	.	TRBJ2-1	.	TGCGCCAGCAGCCAACTTAGCCTTACCTCCAATGAGCAGTTCTTC	CASSQLSLTSNEQFF
TRBV28	TRBD1	TRBJ1-2	.	TGTGCCGCGACACGATGGTTGACAGGGAGTGACTATGGCTACACCTTC	CAATRWLTGSDYGYTF
TRBV25-1	TRBD2	TRBJ2-1	.	TGTGCCAGCAGTGAATATATAGCGGGAGTCGATCCTACTGAGCAGTTCTTC	CASSEYIAGVDPTEQFF
TRBV5-6	TRBD2	TRBJ2-5	.	TGTGCCAGCAGCTTGGGGGGCGGGAGCACAGAGACCCAGTACTTC	CASSLGGGSTETQYF
TRBV30	TRBD2	TRBJ2-7	few	TGTGCCTGGAGTCGGGGGGGAGACACCTACGAGCAGTACTTC	CAWSRGGDTYEQYF
TRBV2	.	TRBJ2-2	.	TGTGCCACCTCTGGGGGGGCGCGAGGCACCGGGGAGCTGTTTTTT	CATSGGARGTGELFF
TRBV4-1	.	TRBJ1-1	.	TGCGCCAGCAGCCAAGACATCCAAAGAGGTGAAGCTTTCTTT	CASSQDIQRGEAFF
TRBV6-1	.	TRBJ1-5	.	TGTGCCAGCAGCCGACAGGATCAGCCCCAGCATTTT	CASSRQDQPQHF
TRBV20-1	TRBD2	TRBJ2-1	.	TGCAGTGCTGTGACTAGCGGCGGGGCGTTCTTC	CSAVTSGGAFF
TRBV30	.	TRBJ2-4	.	TGTGCCTGGAGTGTCCCTGGGGAGCCGGCCAAAAACATTCAGTACTTC	CAWSVPGEPAKNIQYF
TRBV27	.	TRBJ1-5	.	TGTGCCAGCAGTAGCAGGGGCAGGAATCAGCCCCAGCATTTT	CASSSRGRNQPQHF
TRBV30	.	TRBJ2-7	.	TGTGCCTGGACACAGCCAGGGCTGAAAACCTACGAGCAGTACTTC	CAWTQPGLKTYEQYF
TRBV7-6	TRBD1	TRBJ2-1	.	TGTGCCAGCAGCACTCAGGGGGTTGTTGGCAATGAGCAGTTCTTC	CASSTQGVVGNEQFF
TRBV6-5	TRBD2	TRBJ2-7	many	TGTGCCAGCAGTCCTGGGACTAGCGGGAAGCAGCAGTACTTC	CASSPGTSGKQQYF
TRBV2	.	TRBJ2-7	.	TGTGCCAGCAGCAGTAAGGGTAGGTCTAACGAGCAGTACTTC	CASSSKGRSNEQYF
TRBV6-5	.	TRBJ1-3	.	TGTGCCAGCAGTTGGGGGCTCTCTGGAAACACCATATATTTT	CASSWGLSGNTIYF
TRBV15	.	TRBJ1-3	.	TGTGCCACCAGCAGTCCCAGGAACACCATATATTTT	CATSSPRNTIYF
TRBV5-4	.	TRBJ1-2	.	TGTGCCAGCAGCCGCGACCCCGGGAGTGGCTACACCTTC	CASSRDPGSGYTF
TRBV7-9	.	TRBJ2-3	once	TGTGCCAGCAGCCACGGGCCGGCGCAGTATTTT	CASSHGPAQYF
TRBV4-1	.	TRBJ1-5	.	TGCGCCAGCAGCCAAGATCAGAGGTCCGACGATCGGCCCCAGCATTTT	CASSQDQRSDDRPQHF
TRBV28	TRBD1	TRBJ1-3	.	TGTGCCAGCAGTCCCAATCCGGGACAGCTTAACTCTGGAAACACCATATATTTT	CASSPNPGQLNSGNTIYF
TRBV18	TRBD1	TRBJ1-2	once	TGTGCCAGCTCACCGGGACAGGGACGTATAGATGGCTACACCTTC	CASSPGQGRIDGYTF
TRBV28	TRBD1	TRBJ2-7	.	TGTGCCAGCCAAACTCGGACAGGGGGCGGGTACGAGCAGTACTTC	CASQTRTGGGYEQYF
TRBV9	TRBD1	TRBJ2-7	.	TGTGCCAGCAGCGTAGCCCGACAGGGTCCGGGCGAGCAGTACTTC	CASSVARQGPGEQYF
TRBV5-1	.	TRBJ1-5	.	TGCGCCAGCAGAGTTTCAGGGGTACTTAGCAATCAGCCCCAGCATTTT	CASRVSGVLSNQPQHF
TRBV2	.	TRBJ2-1	once	TGTGCCAGCAGCGAGGGACTTTATGAGCAGTTCTTC	CASSEGLYEQFF
TRBV11-2	.	TRBJ2-6	.	TGTGCCAGCAGCTTGACAAGATGGGCCGGAAACTCTGGGGCCAACGTCCTGACTTTC	CASSLTRWAGNSGANVLTF
TRBV10-3	TRBD1	TRBJ2-1	.	TGTGCCATCAGGCACGGGACAGGGGGCGGGAATGAGCAGTTCTTC	CAIRHGTGGGNEQFF
TRBV4-2	TRBD1	TRBJ2-3	.	TGTGCCAGCAGCCAAGGGGACAGGGCCGCAGATACGCAGTATTTT	CASSQGDRAADTQYF
TRBV5-6	.	TRBJ2-7	few	TGTGCCAGCAGCTTCATAGATTACGAGCAGTACTTC	CASSFIDYEQYF
TRBV9	.	TRBJ1-4	.	TGTGCCAGCAGCGTAGGGGTAGGGCGAAATGAAAAACTGTTTTTT	CASSVGVGRNEKLFF
TRBV30	TRBD1	TRBJ1-6	.	TGTGCCTGGAGTTATACAGGGGGGAATTCACCCCTCCACTTT	CAWSYTGGNSPLHF
TRBV5-1	TRBD1	TRBJ1-4	.	TGCGCCAGCAGCTTGGGGCAGGGGGCGCAAATCGAAAAACTGTTTTTT	CASSLGQGAQIEKLFF
TRBV27	.	TRBJ1-1	.	TGTGCCAGCAGTTTAAGACCGCGCGACACTGAAGCTTTCTTT	CASSLRPRDTEAFF
TRBV28	.	TRBJ2-3	.	TGTGCCAGCAAACAGGGTCGCAATCGGGATACGCAGTATTTT	CASKQGRNRDTQYF
TRBV27	.	TRBJ2-3	many	TGTGCCAGCAGTCGTGGGCGGGGCCCCACAGATACGCAGTATTTT	CASSRGRGPTDTQYF
TRBV29-1	TRBD2	TRBJ2-2	.	TGCAGCGGGACAGGAAGGAATCTAGCGGGAGGTAGTACCGGGGAGCTGTTTTTT	CSGTGRNLAGGSTGELFF
TRBV29-1	.	TRBJ2-6	.	TGCAGCGTTGAATCTGGGTTAGGGGCCAACGTCCTGACTTTC	CSVESGLGANVLTF
TRBV7-9	.	TRBJ1-5	.	TGTGCCAGCAGCTTAGGACACGGGGATCAGCCCCAGCATTTT	CASSLGHGDQPQHF
TRBV18	.	TRBJ2-4	once	TGTGCCAGCTCACCTCAGGGGGGCCTGAACATTCAGTACTTC	CASSPQGGLNIQYF
TRBV10-3	.	TRBJ1-2	.	TGTGCCATCAGTGGCGGAGAGGGCTATGGCTACACCTTC	CAISGGEGYGYTF
TRBV10-3	.	TRBJ2-4	few	TGTGCCATCAGTGATACGGGGACCAAAAACATTCAGTACTTC	CAISDTGTKNIQYF
TRBV5-4	.	TRBJ1-1	.	TGTGCCAGCAGCTTAGGGGAATCTACCGAAGCTTTCTTT	CASSLGESTEAFF
TRBV28	TRBD1	TRBJ2-7	.	TGTGCCAGCAGTTTATTATCGCAGTCCCAGGGGGACTACGAGCAGTACTTC	CASSLLSQSQGDYEQYF
TRBV29-1	.	TRBJ1-5	few	TGCAGCGTTGAAGGCAGGGCTACCCATCAGCCCCAGCATTTT	CSVEGRATHQPQHF